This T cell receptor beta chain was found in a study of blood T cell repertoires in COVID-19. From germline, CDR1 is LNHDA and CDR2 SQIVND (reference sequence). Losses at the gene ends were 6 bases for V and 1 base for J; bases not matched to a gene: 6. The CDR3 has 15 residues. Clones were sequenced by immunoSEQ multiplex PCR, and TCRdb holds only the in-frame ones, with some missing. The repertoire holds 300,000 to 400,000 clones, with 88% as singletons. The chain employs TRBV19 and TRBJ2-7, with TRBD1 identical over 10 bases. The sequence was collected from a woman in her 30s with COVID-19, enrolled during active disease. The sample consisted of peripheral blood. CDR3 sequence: CASSRQGAASYEQYF. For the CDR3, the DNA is TGTGCCAGTAGCAGACAGGGGGCGGCGTCCTACGAGCAGTACTTC.